Below are 30 T cell receptor beta chains sequenced from a single sample in a study of T-cell reconstitution after alpha-beta-depleted transplantation in children. The library targeted TCRbeta and was prepared with unique molecular identifiers. TCRdb fed the PCR reads into MiXCR, producing one record per CDR3 protein. This table holds about a million distinct CDR3 sequences, around 30% found once. Sequenced here: PBMCs, mostly from graft donor cells, sampled 360 days after TCRalphabeta/CD19-depleted stem cell transplant. Receptor source: a boy less than two years old who had a stem cell transplant for SCID, so the T cells may come from the graft donor.

The chain couples TRBV2 to TRBJ2-3; the D gene is possibly TRBD1 (6 bases). The CDR3 covers 15 residues. Germline V lookup: CDR1 SNHLY, CDR2 FYNNEI. Trimming removed 6 bases from V and 0 bases from J, with 13 bases in between. The CDR3 DNA is TGTGCCAGCAGCAAACAGGGTTACAGCACAGATACGCAGTATTTT. Translated: CASSKQGYSTDTQYF.

This clonotype was found many times. The chain recombines TRBV7-2 with TRBJ2-3; D gene unclear. The CDR3 is 15 amino acids. Deletions cut 3 bases from V and 0 bases from J, with 10 bases between. Germline V gene data show CDR1 as SGHTA and CDR2 as FQGNSA. CDR3 residues: CASSFSGSSTDTQYF. The DNA of the CDR3 is TGTGCCAGCAGCTTTTCCGGGTCAAGCACAGATACGCAGTATTTT.

The chain links TRBV19 to TRBJ2-3; D call uncertain. V was clipped by 6 bases and J by 5 bases, with 3 bases between them. The CDR3 loop spans 10 amino acids. Germline values: CDR1 LNHDA, CDR2 SQIVND (reference sequence). The CDR3 loop reads CASRRDTQYF. As DNA, the CDR3 is TGTGCCAGTAGGAGAGATACGCAGTATTTT.

The chain joins TRBV3-1 to TRBJ2-7; no clear D. V was shortened by 3 bases and J by 4 bases, with 16 bases between the two germline ends. Germline CDR1 and CDR2: LGHDT and YNNKEL (reference sequence). This CDR3 comprises 15 residues. The CDR3 region is CASSQTPMSWYEQYF. The DNA for the CDR3 is TGTGCCAGCAGCCAGACCCCTATGTCGTGGTACGAGCAGTACTTC.

V is TRBV12-3 or TRBV12-4 and J is TRBJ2-6, with D unclear. The CDR3 is 15 amino acids. The V end was cut by 8 bases, the J end by 0 bases, with 11 bases between. In nucleotides, the CDR3 is TGTGCCAGCTTGCACAGACGCTCTGGGGCCAACGTCCTGACTTTC. This gives the protein CASLHRRSGANVLTF.

The chain links TRBV21-1 to TRBJ1-6; the DNA was not compared with TRBD1, the D call given in the table. TRBV21-1 constitutes a pseudogene. CDR3 length: 16 residues. Here the CDR3 DNA reads TGTGCCAGCAGCAATGGGACATTCAGGGGAGGATCACCCCTCCACTTT. The encoded protein is CASSNGTFRGGSPLHF.

This chain connects TRBV24-1 to TRBJ2-1, with D perhaps TRBD2 (5 bases). The CDR3 runs 11 residues. Per the germline V gene, CDR1 is KGHDR and CDR2 is SFDVKD. Between the trimmed V and J ends, which lost 6 bases and 10 bases, there was a span of 9 bases. The CDR3 sequence is CATSSLDEQFF. CDR3 coding DNA: TGTGCCACCAGTTCACTAGACGAGCAGTTCTTC.

This clonotype was seen more than once but under ten times. The chain recombines TRBV20-1 with TRBJ1-5, with 7 bases that match TRBD1. After removal of 5 bases from V and 5 bases from J, the junction contained 9 bases not matched to a gene. The CDR3 runs 14 residues. Germline V gene sequence: CDR1 DFQATT, CDR2 SNEGSKA (reference sequence). The CDR3 nucleotides are TGCAGTGCTGGGGCGGGACAGCCTGATCAGCCCCAGCATTTT. Amino acids: CSAGAGQPDQPQHF.

The chain couples TRBV12-3 or TRBV12-4 to TRBJ2-1, with D maybe TRBD2 (5 bases). This CDR3 comprises 12 residues. Trimming removed 3 bases at V and 8 bases at J, with 8 bases between. The CDR3 region has the DNA TGTGCCAGCAGTTTGGAGGAATATGAGCAGTTCTTC. It is translated as CASSLEEYEQFF.

The rearrangement joins TRBV20-1 to TRBJ2-7, with D tentatively TRBD1 (6 bases). V was trimmed by 5 bases and J by 9 bases, leaving 20 bases between them. The CDR3 spans 13 residues. In germline, CDR1 is DFQATT, CDR2 SNEGSKA (reference sequence). Here the CDR3 reads CSAGGRRPLGQYF. CDR3 nucleotide sequence: TGCAGTGCTGGGGGCAGACGGCCCTTGGGGCAGTACTTC.

This clonotype was recorded a few times. The chain carries TRBV7-2 and TRBJ2-1; D uncertain. Germline V lookup: CDR1 SGHTA, CDR2 FQGNSA. V gave up 6 bases and J gave up 4 bases, with 16 bases separating them. This CDR3 contains 15 residues. The DNA of the CDR3 is TGTGCCAGCAGTCAACTCCCTCGCTCTTACAATGAGCAGTTCTTC. It codes for CASSQLPRSYNEQFF.

This clonotype appeared a few times. This chain joins TRBV2 and TRBJ2-3, with 8 bases aligning to TRBD2. This CDR3 spans 16 amino acids. The germline CDR1 and CDR2 sequences are SNHLY and FYNNEI. The junction had 8 bases not matched to a gene; V was cut back by 2 bases and J by 4 bases. CDR3 DNA: TGTGCCAGCAGTGAATCTGCGGGGGGCCCCCCAGATACGCAGTATTTT. Translating it yields CASSESAGGPPDTQYF. The whole variable domain, filled in from reference TRBV2 and TRBJ2-3, reads EPEVTQTPSHQVTQMGQEVILRCVPISNHLYFYWYRQILGQKVEFLVSFYNNEISEKSEIFDDQFSVERPDGSNFTLKIRSTKLEDSAMYFCASSESAGGPPDTQYFGPGTRLTVL.

This sequence joins TRBV5-1 and TRBJ1-4, with D perhaps TRBD1 (6 bases). The CDR3 is made up of 14 amino acids. Deletions cut 2 bases from V and 5 bases from J, with 10 bases between. Looked up from germline, CDR1 is SGHRS and CDR2 is YFSETQ. CDR3 coding DNA: TGCGCCAGCAGCTTCCAGGGGTTAAATGAAAAACTGTTTTTT. This sequence encodes CASSFQGLNEKLFF.

This clonotype was seen more than once but under ten times. The chain recombines TRBV20-1 with TRBJ2-1; D unresolved. V lost 4 bases and J 3 bases, leaving 10 bases between the germline ends. The CDR3 length is 13 residues. From germline, CDR1 is DFQATT and CDR2 SNEGSKA (reference sequence). CDR3 loop: CSAIYVLYNEQFF. As DNA, the CDR3 is TGCAGTGCTATATATGTCCTCTACAATGAGCAGTTCTTC.

The CDR3 DNA reads TGTGCCAGCACCCCTGAGGGACAGGGGGCCTACGAGCAGTACTTC. This encodes CASTPEGQGAYEQYF. This rearrangement joins TRBV2 to TRBJ2-7, with 11 positions matching TRBD1. After removal of 7 bases from V and 2 bases from J, the junction contained 7 bases not matched to a gene. The CDR3 sequence is 15 residues long. CDR1 and CDR2 from the germline V gene are SNHLY and FYNNEI.

This chain connects TRBV29-1 to TRBJ1-2; D perhaps matches TRBD1 (5 bases). Trimming stripped 2 bases from V and 7 bases from J, with 14 bases between. Per the germline V gene, CDR1 is SQVTM and CDR2 is ANQGSEA. This CDR3 is 13 amino acids long. The CDR3, as DNA: TGCAGCGTTGAACGCTTGGGGGACGGTGGCTACACCTTC. Amino acid sequence: CSVERLGDGGYTF.

This clonotype showed up just a few times. The CDR3 nucleotides are TGCAGCGTTGAAAGTGGCGCCAAGAACACTGAAGCTTTCTTT. Its translation is CSVESGAKNTEAFF. V usage is TRBV29-1 and J usage is TRBJ1-1; no firm D call. CDR1 and CDR2 from the germline V gene are SQVTM and ANQGSEA. The CDR3 is 14 amino acids. V was cut by 2 bases and J by 1 base, with 11 bases left in between.

This clonotype came up a few times. The chain joins TRBV3-1 to TRBJ2-7, with TRBD1 matching 7 bases. The ends lost 3 bases at V and 0 bases at J; junction bases unmatched: 5. The CDR3 is made up of 15 amino acids. Germline CDR1 is LGHDT and CDR2 is YNNKEL (reference sequence). This CDR3 reads CASSQRTGLSYEQYF. The DNA for the CDR3 is TGTGCCAGCAGCCAGCGGACAGGCCTCTCCTACGAGCAGTACTTC.

This rearrangement joins TRBV29-1 to TRBJ2-4, with 7 bases aligning to TRBD1. The CDR3 consists of 14 residues. Germline V gene data show CDR1 as SQVTM and CDR2 as ANQGSEA. The trim removed 5 bases at V and 1 base at J, leaving 5 bases unmatched. The CDR3 is CSVLPQGAKNIQYF. Written as DNA, the CDR3 is TGCAGCGTTCTCCCACAGGGGGCCAAAAACATTCAGTACTTC.

The chain joins TRBV6-5 to TRBJ2-7; D gene unclear. This CDR3 has 11 residues. The germline V gene encodes CDR1 MNHEY and CDR2 SVGAGI. Deletions cut 5 bases from V and 4 bases from J, with 6 bases between. CDR3 sequence: CASSKLYEQYF. The CDR3 DNA sequence: TGTGCCAGCAGTAAATTATACGAGCAGTACTTC.

The CDR3 region has the DNA TGTGCCAGCAGCTCCGGGACTAGCGGATTTTTTCCCCCCAATGAGCAGTTCTTC. It yields the protein CASSSGTSGFFPPNEQFF. This chain uses TRBV11-1 with TRBJ2-1; 11 positions agree with TRBD2. The CDR3 extends over 18 amino acids. V lost 4 bases, J lost 6 bases, and 14 bases stayed unmatched. Germline assignment: CDR1 SGHAT and CDR2 FQDESV (reference sequence).

In this sample, this clonotype turned up a few times. The chain carries TRBV20-1 and TRBJ2-5, with D maybe TRBD1 (6 bases). The CDR3 runs to 14 residues. Germline V gene lookup returns CDR1 DFQATT and CDR2 SNEGSKA (reference sequence). CDR3 loop: CLAPPGHSEETQYF. CDR3 DNA: TGCCTGGCCCCCCCGGGACACTCAGAAGAGACCCAGTACTTC.

This chain uses TRBV15 with TRBJ1-1, with TRBD1 identical over 7 bases. The germline gives CDR1 LNHNV, CDR2 YYDKDF (reference sequence). Losses at the gene ends were 2 bases for V and 1 base for J; bases not matched to a gene: 13. The CDR3 runs 18 residues. Here the CDR3 DNA reads TGTGCCACCAGCAGACACCTAAGACAGGGATCGGGGAACACTGAAGCTTTCTTT. It translates to CATSRHLRQGSGNTEAFF.

The genes are TRBV20-1 and TRBJ1-3, with 7 bases lining up with TRBD1. Trimming took 3 bases from V and 4 from J; bases not matched to a gene: 6. The length of the CDR3 is 14 residues. CDR1 and CDR2 (germline): DFQATT, SNEGSKA (reference sequence). The CDR3 protein is CSASEGTAGNTIYF. The CDR3 region has the DNA TGCAGTGCTAGCGAGGGGACAGCAGGAAACACCATATATTTT.

V and J are TRBV5-5 and TRBJ2-3; no definite D call. V lost 4 bases to trimming and J lost 4 bases, with 10 bases between them. CDR1 is SGHKS and CDR2 is YYEKEE in the germline V gene (reference sequence). The CDR3 consists of 13 residues. The CDR3 region has the DNA TGTGCCAGCAGCGGCCCGTGGGCAGATACGCAGTATTTT. Residues: CASSGPWADTQYF.

The chain links TRBV28 to TRBJ2-2; possibly TRBD2 for D (6 bases). V was trimmed by 7 bases and J by 4 bases, leaving 22 bases between them. CDR1 and CDR2 from the germline V gene are MDHEN and SYDVKM. CDR3 size: 17 residues. The CDR3 spells CASTPFGRGASTGELFF. As DNA, the CDR3 is TGTGCCAGCACCCCTTTCGGACGCGGGGCCTCCACCGGGGAGCTGTTTTTT.

The chain couples TRBV24-1 to TRBJ2-5, with D unclear. Germline assignment: CDR1 KGHDR and CDR2 SFDVKD. CDR3 length: 13 residues. The V gene lost 3 bases and the J gene lost 2 bases, with 6 bases spanning the gap. CDR3 protein: CATSDRNQETQYF. The CDR3 DNA sequence: TGTGCCACCAGTGATAGAAATCAAGAGACCCAGTACTTC.

The chain recombines TRBV4-1 with TRBJ2-7; 7 nucleotides line up with TRBD1. The CDR3 totals 17 residues. Per germline, CDR1 MGHRA and CDR2 YSYEKL. Trimming at V came to 3 bases and at J to 2 bases, leaving 13 bases not matched to a gene. The CDR3: CASSHKSLPGQTYEQYF. Here the CDR3 DNA reads TGCGCCAGCAGCCACAAGTCTTTACCGGGACAGACCTACGAGCAGTACTTC.

This clonotype was seen a few times. The chain is built from TRBV12-3 or TRBV12-4 and TRBJ1-1; 12 nucleotides line up with TRBD1. Losses at the gene ends were 5 bases for V and 4 bases for J; bases not matched to a gene: 5. There are 15 residues in the CDR3. DNA of the CDR3: TGTGCCAGCAGTCCGGGACAGGGGGCACTCACTGAAGCTTTCTTT. Translation gives CASSPGQGALTEAFF.

This chain uses TRBV12-3 or TRBV12-4 with TRBJ1-2; D is unclear. CDR3 length: 14 residues. V gave up 10 bases and J gave up 8 bases, with 23 bases separating them. The CDR3 sequence is CATSPAGSQAGYTF. The CDR3 region has the DNA TGTGCCACCTCCCCGGCAGGCAGCCAAGCAGGCTACACCTTC.